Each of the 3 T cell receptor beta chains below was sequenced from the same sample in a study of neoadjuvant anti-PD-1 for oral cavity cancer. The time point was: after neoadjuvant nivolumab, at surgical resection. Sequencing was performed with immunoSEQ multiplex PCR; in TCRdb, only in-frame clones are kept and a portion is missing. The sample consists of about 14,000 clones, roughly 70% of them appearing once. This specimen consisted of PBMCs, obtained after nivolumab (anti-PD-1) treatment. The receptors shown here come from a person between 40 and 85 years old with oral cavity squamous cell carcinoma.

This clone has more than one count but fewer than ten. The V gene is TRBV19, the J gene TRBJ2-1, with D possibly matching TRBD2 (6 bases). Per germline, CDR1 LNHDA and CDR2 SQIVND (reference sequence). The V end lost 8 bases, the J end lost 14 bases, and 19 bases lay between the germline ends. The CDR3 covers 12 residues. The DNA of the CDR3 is TGTGCCAGTTCCCCTGGGGGGAGCGGAAAGTTCTTC. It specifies CASSPGGSGKFF.

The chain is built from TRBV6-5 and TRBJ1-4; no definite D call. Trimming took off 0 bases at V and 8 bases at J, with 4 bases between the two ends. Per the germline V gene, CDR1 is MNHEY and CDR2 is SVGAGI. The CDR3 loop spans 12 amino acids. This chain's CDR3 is CASSYSIEKLFF. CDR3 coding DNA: TGTGCCAGCAGTTACTCGATCGAAAAACTGTTTTTT.

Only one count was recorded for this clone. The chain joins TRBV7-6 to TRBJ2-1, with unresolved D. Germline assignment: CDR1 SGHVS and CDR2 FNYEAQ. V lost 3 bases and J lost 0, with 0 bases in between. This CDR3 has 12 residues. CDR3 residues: CASSFSYNEQFF. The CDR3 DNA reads TGTGCCAGCAGCTTCTCCTACAATGAGCAGTTCTTC.